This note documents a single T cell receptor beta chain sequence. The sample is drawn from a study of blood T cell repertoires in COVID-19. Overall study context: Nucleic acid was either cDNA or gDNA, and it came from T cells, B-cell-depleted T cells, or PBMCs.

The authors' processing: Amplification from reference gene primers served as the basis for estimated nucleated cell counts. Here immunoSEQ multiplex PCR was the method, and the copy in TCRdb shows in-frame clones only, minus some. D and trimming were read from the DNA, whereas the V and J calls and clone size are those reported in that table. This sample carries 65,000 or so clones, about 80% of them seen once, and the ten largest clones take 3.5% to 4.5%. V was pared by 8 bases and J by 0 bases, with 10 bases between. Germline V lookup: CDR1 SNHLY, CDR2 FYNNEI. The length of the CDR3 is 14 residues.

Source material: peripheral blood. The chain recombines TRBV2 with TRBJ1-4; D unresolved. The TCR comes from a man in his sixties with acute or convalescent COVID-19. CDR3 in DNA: TGTGCCAGCCGTAAGGGAGCAACTAATGAAAAACTGTTTTTT. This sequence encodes CASRKGATNEKLFF.